A selection of T cell receptor beta chains follows, all from one sample in a study of T cells in localized non-small cell lung cancer. The data were produced by immunoSEQ multiplex PCR, yet TCRdb's version contains in-frame clones alone and is incomplete. Found here are more than 2,500 clones, about 23% of them singletons; the top ten hold 15% to 20%. The specimen was lung tumor tissue, collected before any cancer treatment. The receptors shown here come from a female donor older than 55 with stage III lung adenocarcinoma. The CDR3 runs from the conserved cysteine through the conserved F or W. A D gene is named only where the DNA matches it firmly. Only part of the rows carry a size: once, few, many, or a class if the clone is expanded.

CDR3	DNA	size	V	D	J
CASSQGGLMADEQFF	TGCGCCAGCAGCCAAGGAGGACTGATGGCGGATGAGCAGTTCTTC	medium-sized	TRBV4-1	.	TRBJ2-1
CASSPRLAQFF	TGTGCCAGCAGTCCCAGGTTAGCTCAGTTCTTC	.	TRBV6-9	.	TRBJ2-1
CASSPVRGPQETQYF	TGTGCCAGCTCACCGGTCCGGGGGCCTCAAGAGACCCAGTACTTC	once	TRBV18	.	TRBJ2-5
CASSMRQENTEAFF	TGTGCCAGTAGTATGAGACAGGAGAACACTGAAGCTTTCTTT	.	TRBV19	.	TRBJ1-1
CASSSRRYEQYF	TGTGCCAGCAGTTCCAGGAGATACGAGCAGTACTTC	.	TRBV28	.	TRBJ2-7
CAPGAYKLETQYF	TGTGCCCCCGGGGCCTACAAATTAGAGACCCAGTACTTC	.	TRBV19	.	TRBJ2-5
CASGTSTYGYTF	TGTGCCTCTGGGACTTCGACGTATGGCTACACCTTC	.	TRBV2	.	TRBJ1-2
CASRGGPGTSQFF	TGTGCCAGCAGGGGCGGACCCGGGACTAGTCAATTCTTC	few	TRBV6-8	TRBD2	TRBJ2-1
CASSQGISNQPQHF	TGCGCCAGCAGCCAAGGGATTAGCAATCAGCCCCAGCATTTT	few	TRBV4-1	.	TRBJ1-5
CASSLGAGGGETQYF	TGTGCCAGCAGCTTAGGGGCGGGAGGGGGAGAGACCCAGTACTTC	medium-sized	TRBV11-3	TRBD2	TRBJ2-5
CATSRDRGSYEQYF	TGTGCCACCAGCAGAGATAGGGGGAGCTACGAGCAGTACTTC	.	TRBV15	.	TRBJ2-7
CASSSGGSPPADTQYF	TGTGCCAGTTCTTCCGGGGGGAGTCCCCCTGCAGATACGCAGTATTTT	.	TRBV7-7	TRBD2	TRBJ2-3
CASSLPGGPREQYF	TGTGCCAGCAGCTTACCGGGAGGGCCTCGGGAGCAGTACTTC	once	TRBV11-3	TRBD2	TRBJ2-7
CASSPGTATGNTIYF	TGCGCCAGCAGCCCCGGGACGGCGACTGGAAACACCATATATTTT	.	TRBV5-1	.	TRBJ1-3
CASSSSGRGAGELFF	TGTGCCAGCAGCTCGAGCGGGAGGGGAGCCGGGGAGCTGTTTTTT	medium-sized	TRBV11-3	TRBD2	TRBJ2-2
CASSPLPHRAGEQFF	TGTGCCAGCTCACCACTCCCCCACAGGGCCGGTGAGCAGTTCTTC	.	TRBV18	.	TRBJ2-1
CASSLPGLAVLNEQFF	TGTGCCAGCAGCCTACCCGGACTAGCGGTCCTCAATGAGCAGTTCTTC	.	TRBV11-3	TRBD2	TRBJ2-1
CASSIGTSGSTDTQYF	TGTGCCAGTAGTATCGGGACTAGCGGTTCCACAGATACGCAGTATTTT	.	TRBV19	TRBD2	TRBJ2-3
CASSYLWPPNYGYTF	TGTGCCAGCAGTTACTTGTGGCCCCCTAACTATGGCTACACCTTC	medium-sized	TRBV6-8	.	TRBJ1-2
CASSQSVAQGGDSGANVLTF	TGCGCCAGCAGTCAATCTGTCGCACAGGGAGGGGACTCTGGGGCCAACGTCCTGACTTTC	.	TRBV23-1	.	TRBJ2-6
CASSLREASTDTQYF	TGCGCCAGCAGCTTGCGGGAGGCGAGCACAGATACGCAGTATTTT	.	TRBV5-1	TRBD2	TRBJ2-3
CASRVSIAEAFF	TGTGCCAGCAGGGTATCGATCGCTGAAGCTTTCTTT	medium-sized	TRBV6-8	.	TRBJ1-1
CASSYGREETQYF	TGTGCCAGCAGTTACGGGAGGGAAGAGACCCAGTACTTC	.	TRBV2	TRBD2	TRBJ2-5
CASSQIKSTPRNEQFF	TGTGCCAGCAGCCAAATCAAATCCACCCCCAGGAATGAGCAGTTCTTC	.	TRBV16	.	TRBJ2-1
CASSLTLMEDTQYF	TGTGCCAGCAGCTTAACGTTAATGGAAGATACGCAGTATTTT	many	TRBV7-5	.	TRBJ2-3
CASSPDGTNIQYF	TGTGCCAGCAGCCCCGATGGAACAAACATTCAGTACTTC	.	TRBV7-1	.	TRBJ2-4
CASKTSEARTGELFF	TGTGCCAGCAAAACGTCAGAAGCGCGCACCGGGGAGCTGTTTTTT	.	TRBV2	.	TRBJ2-2
CASSYFPSGSFGYEQYF	TGTGCCAGCAGTTACTTCCCTAGCGGGAGTTTTGGTTACGAGCAGTACTTC	few	TRBV6-8	TRBD2	TRBJ2-7
CASTMDTEAFF	TGTGCCAGCACCATGGACACTGAAGCTTTCTTT	.	TRBV12-5	.	TRBJ1-1
CASSPGTGGSGYTF	TGTGCCAGCAGCCCCGGGACAGGGGGCAGTGGCTACACCTTC	few	TRBV11-3	TRBD1	TRBJ1-2
CASSLTGTYYGYTF	TGCGCCAGCAGCCTGACCGGGACGTACTATGGCTACACCTTC	once	TRBV5-1	.	TRBJ1-2
CASSIGLAGGFSTDTQYF	TGTGCCAGCAGCATAGGACTAGCGGGAGGTTTTAGCACAGATACGCAGTATTTT	.	TRBV11-3	TRBD2	TRBJ2-3
CASSFDRADTEAFF	TGTGCCAGCAGCTTCGACAGGGCGGACACTGAAGCTTTCTTT	few	TRBV6-8	TRBD1	TRBJ1-1
CASSQVKRTSTGELFF	TGCGCCAGCAGCCAAGTTAAGCGGACAAGCACCGGGGAGCTGTTTTTT	large	TRBV4-1	.	TRBJ2-2
CASSTTRGTEAFF	TGTGCCAGCAGCACAACCAGGGGGACTGAAGCTTTCTTT	few	TRBV7-1	TRBD1	TRBJ1-1
CASSESNTGELFF	TGTGCCAGCTCAGAGTCGAACACCGGGGAGCTGTTTTTT	.	TRBV18	.	TRBJ2-2
CATSSARDRGEQFF	TGTGCCACCAGCTCCGCACGGGATCGCGGGGAGCAGTTCTTC	few	TRBV15	.	TRBJ2-1
CASSSGPGPNEQFF	TGTGCCAGCAGCTCAGGCCCGGGGCCTAATGAGCAGTTCTTC	.	TRBV7-6	.	TRBJ2-1
CASREDRGRNYGYTF	TGTGCCAGCAGAGAAGACAGGGGGCGCAACTATGGCTACACCTTC	.	TRBV28	TRBD1	TRBJ1-2
CASSSGQGFYEQYF	TGTGCCAGCAGCTCAGGACAGGGGTTCTACGAGCAGTACTTC	few	TRBV9	TRBD1	TRBJ2-7